The clone carrying this TCR beta chain was counted between two and nine times. MiXCR was run by TCRdb on the RACE reads, yielding one entry per CDR3 protein. Of tens of thousands of distinct CDR3 sequences in the sample, approximately 3.5% were seen once. Documented time point: patch test 2, 6 weeks after DPC sensitization. Documented treatment: therapeutic diphenylcyclopropenone sensitization with weekly scalp DPC. Staff drew blood before applying each patch test. The data originate from a study of human T cells and chemical hapten exposure. The CDR3 totals 14 residues. Trimming cost V 6 bases and J 0 bases, with 11 bases left between them.

Sequencing was performed on whole blood, taken in connection with sensitization to the hapten diphenylcyclopropenone (DPC). V and J are TRBV12-3 or TRBV12-4 and TRBJ1-1; a weak D match, TRBD1 (6 bases). This TCR was recovered from a middle-aged man with alopecia areata. Some clones in this sample may be carry-over from other donors' samples. The CDR3 DNA sequence: TGTGCCAGCAGGGAGGACAGAGTGAACACTGAAGCTTTCTTT. Translation gives CASREDRVNTEAFF.